This TCR beta chain appears in the sequencing data of a study of Graves' ophthalmopathy and Graves' hyperthyroidism. At the level of the study: The authors collected peripheral blood at initial diagnosis, before any treatment.

A remark on this clonotype: What it binds is not known.

The study excluded patients with other autoimmune diseases, uncontrolled infections, pregnancy or lactation. Scientists amplified the TCR beta CDR3 regions from RNA transcripts. The authors performed first-round RT-PCR with HTBI primers and then a second-round multiplex PCR. TCRdb reprocessed the multiplex PCR reads via MiXCR and lists one record per CDR3 protein. The sample yields around 600,000 distinct CDR3 sequences, over 40% seen once. Study outcomes and limitations: From stable hyperthyroidism, ophthalmopathy was separated by a 13-signature model with 85% to 90% sensitivity and 75% to 84% specificity.

From germline, CDR1 is ENHRY and CDR2 SYGVKD. There are 13 residues in the CDR3. Trimming pared 10 bases from V and 3 bases from J, leaving 16 bases between. The rearrangement links TRBV10-3 to TRBJ2-7; D is undetermined. The receptor was derived from an adult man with Graves' ophthalmopathy. The sample consisted of peripheral blood. The CDR3 coding sequence is TGTGCCAGCAGAAAAACGGTCCGCTACGAGCAGTACTTC. It translates to CASRKTVRYEQYF.